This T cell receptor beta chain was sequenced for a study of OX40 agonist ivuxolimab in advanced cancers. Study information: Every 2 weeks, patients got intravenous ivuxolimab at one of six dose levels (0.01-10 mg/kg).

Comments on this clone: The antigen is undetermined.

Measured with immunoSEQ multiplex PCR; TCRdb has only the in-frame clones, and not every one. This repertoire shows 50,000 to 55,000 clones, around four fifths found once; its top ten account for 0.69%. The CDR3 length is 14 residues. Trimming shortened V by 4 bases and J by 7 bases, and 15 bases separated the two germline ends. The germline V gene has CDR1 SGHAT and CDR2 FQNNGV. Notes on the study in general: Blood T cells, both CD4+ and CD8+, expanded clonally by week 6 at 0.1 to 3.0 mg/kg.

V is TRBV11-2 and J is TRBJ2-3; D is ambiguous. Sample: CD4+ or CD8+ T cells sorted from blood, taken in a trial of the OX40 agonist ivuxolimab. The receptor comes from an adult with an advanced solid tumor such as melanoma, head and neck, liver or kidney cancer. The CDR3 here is CASSSVVEWNTQYF. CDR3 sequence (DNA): TGTGCCAGCAGCTCGGTAGTGGAGTGGAATACGCAGTATTTT.